Listed below are T cell receptor beta chains from one sample, sequenced in a study of blood T cell repertoires in COVID-19. The data were produced by immunoSEQ multiplex PCR, yet TCRdb's version contains in-frame clones alone and is incomplete. The table has almost 300,000 clones, around 84% seen once. What was sequenced was peripheral blood. The receptors were gathered from a man between 65 and 85 years old with acute or convalescent COVID-19. Both conserved end residues are part of each CDR3. The D gene is left open where the match is weak. Size values are once, few and many counts, or a class for expanded clones, and some rows have none.

J: TRBJ2-3
size: .
D: .
V: TRBV28
DNA: TGTGCCAGCAGCCCCATCGCCCCCCGTGGGACTAGCACAGATACGCAGTATTTT
CDR3: CASSPIAPRGTSTDTQYF

J: TRBJ2-7
size: .
D: .
V: TRBV3-1/TRBV3-2
DNA: TGTGCCAGCAGCCAAGATCTCGGACGGGGCTCCTACGAGCAGTACTTC
CDR3: CASSQDLGRGSYEQYF

J: TRBJ2-1
size: .
D: .
V: TRBV19
DNA: TGTGCCAGTAAAAGAGAGGGGGTTAAAAACAATGAGCAGTTCTTC
CDR3: CASKREGVKNNEQFF

J: TRBJ2-1
size: .
D: .
V: TRBV3-1/TRBV3-2
DNA: TGTGCCAGCGCGAAGATCGGGGGACGGGCCCATGAGCAGTTCTTC
CDR3: CASAKIGGRAHEQFF

J: TRBJ2-3
size: .
D: TRBD2
V: TRBV27
DNA: TGTGCCAGCATCACCCGGGGGGCGGGAGGAGGTACGCAGTATTTT
CDR3: CASITRGAGGGTQYF

J: TRBJ1-5
size: .
D: .
V: TRBV24-1
DNA: TGTGCCACCAGTGATGAACAGGGAACGTGGCCCCAGCATTTT
CDR3: CATSDEQGTWPQHF

J: TRBJ2-3
size: .
D: TRBD2
V: TRBV5-4
DNA: TGTGCCAGCAGCTTGGTTAGCGGGACGACAGATACGCAGTATTTT
CDR3: CASSLVSGTTDTQYF

J: TRBJ2-7
size: once
D: TRBD2
V: TRBV7-2
DNA: TGTGCCAGCAGCCAGGGGGCAAGCGGGAGGGCTCAAGGCGAGCAGTACTTC
CDR3: CASSQGASGRAQGEQYF

J: TRBJ2-7
size: .
D: .
V: TRBV10-3
DNA: TGTGCCATCAGTGAGGGGGGGACAGTCTCCTACGAGCAGTACTTC
CDR3: CAISEGGTVSYEQYF

J: TRBJ2-7
size: .
D: TRBD2
V: TRBV4-3
DNA: TGCGCCAGCAGCCAACTACGGGGGGGCCTTAGCGAGCAGTACTTC
CDR3: CASSQLRGGLSEQYF

J: TRBJ2-4
size: .
D: TRBD1
V: TRBV10-1
DNA: TGCGAAACCTACAGGGGAAGGGCCAAAAACATTCAGTACTTC
CDR3: CETYRGRAKNIQYF

J: TRBJ1-3
size: .
D: .
V: TRBV18
DNA: TGTGCCAGCTCACCCAACCACCGGGACTCTGGAAACACCATATATTTT
CDR3: CASSPNHRDSGNTIYF

J: TRBJ1-4
size: .
D: .
V: TRBV15
DNA: TGTGCCACCAGCAGAGCAGGGTCTATGGGTGAAAAACTGTTTTTT
CDR3: CATSRAGSMGEKLFF

J: TRBJ2-7
size: .
D: TRBD1
V: TRBV19
DNA: TGTGCCAGTAGGAGGGGGACAGGGGGAGGATACGAGCAGTACTTC
CDR3: CASRRGTGGGYEQYF

J: TRBJ2-7
size: .
D: TRBD1
V: TRBV7-2
DNA: TGTGCCAGCAGCTTAGGGGGACAGGGGGGTATCGAGCAGTACTTC
CDR3: CASSLGGQGGIEQYF

J: TRBJ2-1
size: .
D: .
V: TRBV24-1
DNA: TGTGCCACCGGGGGGTTCGACGAGCAGTTCTTC
CDR3: CATGGFDEQFF

J: TRBJ2-3
size: .
D: TRBD1
V: TRBV7-8
DNA: TGTGCCAGCAGCTTAGCGCGGGTTTGGGGACAGGGGACAGATACGCAGTATTTT
CDR3: CASSLARVWGQGTDTQYF

J: TRBJ2-2
size: .
D: .
V: TRBV12-3/TRBV12-4
DNA: TGTGCCAGCAGTTTAGCGATGGAGGCTGAGTTTTTT
CDR3: CASSLAMEAEFF

J: TRBJ2-1
size: .
D: .
V: TRBV6-2/TRBV6-3
DNA: TGTGCCAGCAGTTCAAAGCGGTTCTCCTACAATGAGCAGTTCTTC
CDR3: CASSSKRFSYNEQFF

J: TRBJ1-2
size: .
D: .
V: TRBV7-2
DNA: TGTGCCAGCAGCTCCACGACTGGACAGCGGTTATCCCCTGGCTATGGCTACACCTTC
CDR3: CASSSTTGQRLSPGYGYTF

J: TRBJ1-1
size: .
D: TRBD1
V: TRBV6-5
DNA: TGTGCCAGCAGTTACTCGGAGGGGGCAGGCACTGAAGCTTTCTTT
CDR3: CASSYSEGAGTEAFF

J: TRBJ1-1
size: .
D: TRBD1
V: TRBV29-1
DNA: TGCAGCGGAAACAGGGGGCTCACTGAAGCTTTCTTT
CDR3: CSGNRGLTEAFF

J: TRBJ2-3
size: .
D: .
V: TRBV28
DNA: TGTGCCAGCTCGGGGGGCACAGATACGCAGTATTTT
CDR3: CASSGGTDTQYF

J: TRBJ2-3
size: .
D: TRBD2
V: TRBV27
DNA: TGTGCCAGCAAAAAGGGGGGACTAGCCTTCACAGATACGCAGTATTTT
CDR3: CASKKGGLAFTDTQYF

J: TRBJ1-1
size: .
D: .
V: TRBV6-5
DNA: TGTGCCAGCAGGAAAGGAGGGGACGCTGAAGCTTTCTTT
CDR3: CASRKGGDAEAFF

J: TRBJ1-1
size: .
D: TRBD1
V: TRBV18
DNA: TGTGCCAGCTCCTCCGGGACAGGGACCACTGAAGCTTTCTTT
CDR3: CASSSGTGTTEAFF

J: TRBJ2-3
size: .
D: TRBD1
V: TRBV5-1
DNA: TGCGCCAGCAGCAACTCCGCGACAGGGGCTCCCGATACGCAGTATTTT
CDR3: CASSNSATGAPDTQYF

J: TRBJ1-2
size: .
D: .
V: TRBV12-3/TRBV12-4
DNA: TGTGCCAGCAGTACGGGGTCTTCCTATGGCTACACCTTC
CDR3: CASSTGSSYGYTF

J: TRBJ1-2
size: .
D: TRBD1
V: TRBV19
DNA: TGTGCCAGTACCCCGGACAGGGCTAACTATGGCTACACCTTC
CDR3: CASTPDRANYGYTF

J: TRBJ1-1
size: .
D: .
V: TRBV7-9
DNA: TGTGCCAGCAGCTTACCGGGAAACACTGAAGCTTTCTTT
CDR3: CASSLPGNTEAFF

J: TRBJ2-5
size: .
D: TRBD2
V: TRBV10-3
DNA: TGTGCCATCAGCGCCCGGACTAGCGGGGGGGGTGCCCAGTACTTC
CDR3: CAISARTSGGGAQYF

J: TRBJ2-7
size: .
D: .
V: TRBV7-2
DNA: TGTGCCAGCAGCTTAGCCGGTAGGTCAGGAATTTACGAGCAGTACTTC
CDR3: CASSLAGRSGIYEQYF

J: TRBJ2-7
size: .
D: .
V: TRBV5-1
DNA: TGCGCCAGCAGCTTGAACCTTTCGGGCGAGCAGTACTTC
CDR3: CASSLNLSGEQYF

J: TRBJ2-7
size: .
D: .
V: TRBV9
DNA: TGTGCCAGCAGCGTAGCTTTCAGGGGCGGCGAGCAGTACTTC
CDR3: CASSVAFRGGEQYF

J: TRBJ1-5
size: .
D: .
V: TRBV6-5
DNA: TGTGCCAGCAGTTCTCAGGAGGGCTCTTTTCAGCCCCAGCATTTT
CDR3: CASSSQEGSFQPQHF

J: TRBJ2-2
size: once
D: TRBD2
V: TRBV18
DNA: TGTGCCAGCTCACCATTCGCGGGAGGGACCACCGGGGAGCTGTTTTTT
CDR3: CASSPFAGGTTGELFF

J: TRBJ2-7
size: .
D: .
V: TRBV29-1
DNA: TGCAGCGCGGCCCTGAGCTCCTACGAGCAGTACTTC
CDR3: CSAALSSYEQYF

J: TRBJ2-1
size: .
D: .
V: TRBV7-7
DNA: TGTGCCAGCAGCGAGGGACTTTACAATGAGCAGTTCTTC
CDR3: CASSEGLYNEQFF

J: TRBJ2-1
size: .
D: .
V: TRBV19
DNA: TGTGCCAGTACAGGCTACAATGAGCAGTTCTTC
CDR3: CASTGYNEQFF

J: TRBJ2-1
size: .
D: TRBD1
V: TRBV5-1
DNA: TGCGCCAGCAGCCCCCGGGGACAGGGAACCTACAATGAGCAGTTCTTC
CDR3: CASSPRGQGTYNEQFF

J: TRBJ2-7
size: .
D: .
V: TRBV30
DNA: TGTGCCTGGAGTCCCGGAGGGGGGGGCGACGAGCAGTACTTC
CDR3: CAWSPGGGGDEQYF

J: TRBJ2-7
size: .
D: TRBD2
V: TRBV6-2/TRBV6-3
DNA: TGTGCCAGCAGTTCTATTGGGACTAGCGGACGGTGGGAGCAGTACTTC
CDR3: CASSSIGTSGRWEQYF

J: TRBJ1-5
size: .
D: .
V: TRBV7-8
DNA: TGTGCCAGCAGCCTAAATAGGGGCCAGGGCAATCAGCCCCAGCATTTT
CDR3: CASSLNRGQGNQPQHF

J: TRBJ1-5
size: .
D: .
V: TRBV19
DNA: TGTGCCAGTAGTATAGGATCCTATGGGGCCCGTTCCAATCAGCCCCAGCATTTT
CDR3: CASSIGSYGARSNQPQHF

J: TRBJ2-3
size: .
D: TRBD2
V: TRBV4-1
DNA: TGCGCCAGCAGCCAAGAGCCTAGCGGGAGGGGAGTTACTAGCACAGATACGCAGTATTTT
CDR3: CASSQEPSGRGVTSTDTQYF

J: TRBJ2-5
size: .
D: .
V: TRBV25-1
DNA: TGTGCCAGCAGTGTAAGAGGAGGGATGGAGACCCAGTACTTC
CDR3: CASSVRGGMETQYF